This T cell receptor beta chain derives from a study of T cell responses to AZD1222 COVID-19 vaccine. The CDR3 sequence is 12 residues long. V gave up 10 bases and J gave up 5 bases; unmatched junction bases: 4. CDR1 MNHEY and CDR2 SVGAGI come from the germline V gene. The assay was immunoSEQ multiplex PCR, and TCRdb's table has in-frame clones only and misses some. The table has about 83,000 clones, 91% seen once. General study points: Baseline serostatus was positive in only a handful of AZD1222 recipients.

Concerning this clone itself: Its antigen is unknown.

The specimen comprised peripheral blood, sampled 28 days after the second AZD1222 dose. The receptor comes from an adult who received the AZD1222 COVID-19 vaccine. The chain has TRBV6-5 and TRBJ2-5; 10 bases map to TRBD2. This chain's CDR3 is CATSGGRETQYF. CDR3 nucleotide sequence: TGTGCCACTAGCGGGGGCCGGGAGACCCAGTACTTC.